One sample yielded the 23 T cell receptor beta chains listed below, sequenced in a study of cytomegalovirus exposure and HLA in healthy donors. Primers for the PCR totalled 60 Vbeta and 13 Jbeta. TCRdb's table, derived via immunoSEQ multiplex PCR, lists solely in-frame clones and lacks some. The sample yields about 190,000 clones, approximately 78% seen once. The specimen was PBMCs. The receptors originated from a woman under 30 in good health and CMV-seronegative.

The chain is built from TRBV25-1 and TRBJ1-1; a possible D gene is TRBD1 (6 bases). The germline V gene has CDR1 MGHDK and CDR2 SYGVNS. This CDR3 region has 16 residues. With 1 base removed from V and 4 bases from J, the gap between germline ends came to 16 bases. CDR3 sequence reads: CASSELPGGLGTEAFF. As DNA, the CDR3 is TGTGCCAGCAGTGAATTGCCGGGGGGCCTGGGCACTGAAGCTTTCTTT.

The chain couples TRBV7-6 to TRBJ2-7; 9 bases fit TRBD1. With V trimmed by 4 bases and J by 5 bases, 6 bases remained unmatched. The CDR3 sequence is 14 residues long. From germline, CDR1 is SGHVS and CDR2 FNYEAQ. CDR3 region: CASSSEDRGDEQYF. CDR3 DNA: TGTGCCAGCAGCTCGGAGGACAGGGGCGACGAGCAGTACTTC.

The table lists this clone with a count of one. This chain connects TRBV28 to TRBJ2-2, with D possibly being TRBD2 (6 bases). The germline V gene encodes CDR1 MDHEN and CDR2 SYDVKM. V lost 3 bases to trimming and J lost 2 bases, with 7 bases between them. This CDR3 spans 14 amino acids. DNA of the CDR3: TGTGCCAGCAGTTTTAGCGGAAACACCGGGGAGCTGTTTTTT. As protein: CASSFSGNTGELFF.

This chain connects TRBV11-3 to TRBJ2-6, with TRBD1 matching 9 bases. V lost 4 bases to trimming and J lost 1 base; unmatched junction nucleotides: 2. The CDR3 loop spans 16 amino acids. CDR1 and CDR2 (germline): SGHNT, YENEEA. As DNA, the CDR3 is TGTGCCAGCAGCTCGGGACAGGGTTCTGGGGCCAACGTCCTGACTTTC. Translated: CASSSGQGSGANVLTF.

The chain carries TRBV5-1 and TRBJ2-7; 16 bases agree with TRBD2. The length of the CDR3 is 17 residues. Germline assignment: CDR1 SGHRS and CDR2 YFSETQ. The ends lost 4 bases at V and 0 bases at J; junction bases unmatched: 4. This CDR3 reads CASSGGLAGGPSYEQYF. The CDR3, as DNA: TGCGCCAGCAGCGGGGGACTAGCGGGAGGGCCCTCCTACGAGCAGTACTTC.

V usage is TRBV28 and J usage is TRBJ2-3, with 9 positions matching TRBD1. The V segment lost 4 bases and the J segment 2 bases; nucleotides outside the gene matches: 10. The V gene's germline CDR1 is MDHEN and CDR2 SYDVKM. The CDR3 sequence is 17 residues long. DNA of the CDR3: TGTGCCAGCAGTTACCCCCAGACAGGGGGGATCACAGATACGCAGTATTTT. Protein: CASSYPQTGGITDTQYF.

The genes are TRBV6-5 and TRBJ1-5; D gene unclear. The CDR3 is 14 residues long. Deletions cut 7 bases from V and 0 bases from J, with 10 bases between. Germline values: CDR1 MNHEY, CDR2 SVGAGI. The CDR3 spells CASTAHLSNQPQHF. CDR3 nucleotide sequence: TGTGCCAGCACCGCACATCTTAGCAATCAGCCCCAGCATTTT.

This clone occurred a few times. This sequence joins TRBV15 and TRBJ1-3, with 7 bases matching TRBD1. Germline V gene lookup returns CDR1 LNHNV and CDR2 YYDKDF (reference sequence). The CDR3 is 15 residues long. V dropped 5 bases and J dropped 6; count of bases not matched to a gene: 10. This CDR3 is CATSLGGPGPNTIYF. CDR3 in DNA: TGTGCCACCAGCCTAGGGGGCCCGGGCCCAAACACCATATATTTT.

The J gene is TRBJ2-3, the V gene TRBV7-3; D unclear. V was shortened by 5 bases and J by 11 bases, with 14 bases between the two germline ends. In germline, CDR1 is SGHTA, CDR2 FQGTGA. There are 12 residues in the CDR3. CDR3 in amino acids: CASSPNGQVQYF. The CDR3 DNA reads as TGTGCCAGCAGCCCAAATGGCCAGGTGCAGTATTTT. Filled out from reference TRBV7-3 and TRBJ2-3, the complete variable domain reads GAGVSQTPSNKVTEKGKYVELRCDPISGHTALYWYRQSLGQGPEFLIYFQGTGAADDSGLPNDRFFAVRPEGSVSTLKIQRTERGDSAVYLCASSPNGQVQYFGPGTRLTVL.

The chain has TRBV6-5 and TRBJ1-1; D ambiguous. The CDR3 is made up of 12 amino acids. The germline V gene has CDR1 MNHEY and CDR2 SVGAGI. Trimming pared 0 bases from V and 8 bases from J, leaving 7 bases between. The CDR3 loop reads CASSYSGREAFF. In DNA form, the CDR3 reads TGTGCCAGCAGTTACTCGGGCAGAGAAGCTTTCTTT.

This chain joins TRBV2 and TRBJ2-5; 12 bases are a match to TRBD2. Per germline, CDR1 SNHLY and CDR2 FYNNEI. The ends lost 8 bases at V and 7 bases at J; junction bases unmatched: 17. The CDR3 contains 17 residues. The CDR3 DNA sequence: TGTGCCAGCCGTTTCGGGCTAGCGGGAGGGCCTGGAATGACCCAGTACTTC. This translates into CASRFGLAGGPGMTQYF.

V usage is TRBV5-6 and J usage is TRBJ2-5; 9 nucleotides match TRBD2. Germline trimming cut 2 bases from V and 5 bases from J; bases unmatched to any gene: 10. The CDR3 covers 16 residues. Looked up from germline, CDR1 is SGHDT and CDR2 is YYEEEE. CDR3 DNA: TGTGCCAGCAGCTTAGGGAATAGCGGGAGTATGGAGACCCAGTACTTC. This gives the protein CASSLGNSGSMETQYF.

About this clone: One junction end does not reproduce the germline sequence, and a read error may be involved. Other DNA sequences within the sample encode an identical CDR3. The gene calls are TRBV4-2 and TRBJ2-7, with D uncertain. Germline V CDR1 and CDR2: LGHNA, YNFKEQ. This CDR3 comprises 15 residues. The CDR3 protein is CASSHGTSISYEQYF. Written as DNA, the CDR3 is TGTGCCAGTAGCCACGGTACCTCCATTTCCTACGAGCAGTACTTC.

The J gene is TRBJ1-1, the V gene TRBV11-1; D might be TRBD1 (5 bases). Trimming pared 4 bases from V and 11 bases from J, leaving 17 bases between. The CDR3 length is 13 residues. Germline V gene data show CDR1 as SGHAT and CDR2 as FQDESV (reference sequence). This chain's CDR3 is CASSWTTDSTAFF. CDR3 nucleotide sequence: TGTGCCAGCAGCTGGACCACCGACAGTACCGCTTTCTTT.

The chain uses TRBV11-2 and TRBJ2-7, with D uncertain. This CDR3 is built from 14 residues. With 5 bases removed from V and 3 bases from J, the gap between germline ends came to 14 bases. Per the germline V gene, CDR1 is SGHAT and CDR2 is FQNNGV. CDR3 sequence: CASSPSSANYEQYF. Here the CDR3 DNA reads TGTGCCAGCAGCCCCTCCTCTGCGAACTACGAGCAGTACTTC. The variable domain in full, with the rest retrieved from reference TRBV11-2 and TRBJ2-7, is EAGVAQSPRYKIIEKRQSVAFWCNPISGHATLYWYQQILGQGPKLLIQFQNNGVVDDSQLPKDRFSAERLKGVDSTLKIQPAKLEDSAVYLCASSPSSANYEQYFGPGTRLTVT.

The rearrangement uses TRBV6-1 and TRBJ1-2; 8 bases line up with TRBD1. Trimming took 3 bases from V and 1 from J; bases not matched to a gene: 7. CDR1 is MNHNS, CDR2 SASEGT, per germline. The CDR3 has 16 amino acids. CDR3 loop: CASSDQGANYNYGYTF. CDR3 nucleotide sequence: TGTGCCAGCAGTGATCAGGGGGCCAACTATAACTATGGCTACACCTTC.

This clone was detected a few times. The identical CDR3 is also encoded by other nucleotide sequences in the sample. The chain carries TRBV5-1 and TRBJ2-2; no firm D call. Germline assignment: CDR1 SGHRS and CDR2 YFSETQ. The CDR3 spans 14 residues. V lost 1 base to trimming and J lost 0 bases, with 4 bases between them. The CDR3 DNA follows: TGCGCCAGCAGCTTGCTCGCGAACACCGGGGAGCTGTTTTTT. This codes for CASSLLANTGELFF.

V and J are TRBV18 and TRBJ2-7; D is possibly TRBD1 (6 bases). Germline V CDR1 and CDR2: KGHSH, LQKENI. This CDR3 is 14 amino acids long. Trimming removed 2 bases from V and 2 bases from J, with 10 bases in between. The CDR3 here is CASSPSWDTYEQYF. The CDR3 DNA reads TGTGCCAGCTCACCATCTTGGGACACCTACGAGCAGTACTTC.

The CDR3 sequence: CASSYRLAGTSYEQYF. DNA for the CDR3: TGTGCCAGCAGTTACCGGCTAGCGGGAACCTCCTACGAGCAGTACTTC. The chain couples TRBV6-6 to TRBJ2-7, with 9 bases fitting TRBD2. V shed 2 bases and J 0 bases; nucleotides not matched to a gene: 5. This CDR3 is built from 16 residues. Germline assignment: CDR1 MNHNY and CDR2 SVGAGI (reference sequence).

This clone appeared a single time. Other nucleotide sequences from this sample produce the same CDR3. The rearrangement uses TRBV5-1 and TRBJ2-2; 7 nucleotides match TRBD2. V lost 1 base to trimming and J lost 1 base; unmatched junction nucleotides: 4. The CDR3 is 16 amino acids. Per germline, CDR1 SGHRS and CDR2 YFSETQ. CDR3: CASSLRLAENTGELFF. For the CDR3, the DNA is TGCGCCAGCAGCTTGCGGCTAGCGGAGAACACCGGGGAGCTGTTTTTT. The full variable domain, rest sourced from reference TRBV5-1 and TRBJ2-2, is KAGVTQTPRYLIKTRGQQVTLSCSPISGHRSVSWYQQTPGQGLQFLFEYFSETQRNKGNFPGRFSGRQFSNSRSEMNVSTLELGDSALYLCASSLRLAENTGELFFGEGSRLTVL.

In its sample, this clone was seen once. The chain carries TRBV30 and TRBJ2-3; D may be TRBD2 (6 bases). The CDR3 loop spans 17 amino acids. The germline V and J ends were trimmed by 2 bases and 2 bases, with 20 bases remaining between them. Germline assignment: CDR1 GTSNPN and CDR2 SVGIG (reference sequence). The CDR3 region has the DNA TGTGCCTGGAGTAGCGGACTAATCGGGCTGTACACAGATACGCAGTATTTT. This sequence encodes CAWSSGLIGLYTDTQYF.

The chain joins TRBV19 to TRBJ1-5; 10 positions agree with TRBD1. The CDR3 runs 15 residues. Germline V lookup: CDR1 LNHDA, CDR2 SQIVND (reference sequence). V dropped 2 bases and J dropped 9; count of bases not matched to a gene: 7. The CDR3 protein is CASSITGTGESPQHF. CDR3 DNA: TGTGCCAGTAGTATAACCGGGACAGGGGAATCGCCCCAGCATTTT.

The CDR3 here is CASSLSGGAYNEQFF. The CDR3 DNA sequence: TGTGCCAGCAGTTTGAGCGGGGGGGCGTACAATGAGCAGTTCTTC. The V and J genes are TRBV6-5 and TRBJ2-1; 10 bases fit TRBD2. The CDR3 has 15 residues. Germline CDR1 MNHEY, CDR2 SVGAGI. V lost 4 bases and J lost 4; bases outside the gene matches: 4.